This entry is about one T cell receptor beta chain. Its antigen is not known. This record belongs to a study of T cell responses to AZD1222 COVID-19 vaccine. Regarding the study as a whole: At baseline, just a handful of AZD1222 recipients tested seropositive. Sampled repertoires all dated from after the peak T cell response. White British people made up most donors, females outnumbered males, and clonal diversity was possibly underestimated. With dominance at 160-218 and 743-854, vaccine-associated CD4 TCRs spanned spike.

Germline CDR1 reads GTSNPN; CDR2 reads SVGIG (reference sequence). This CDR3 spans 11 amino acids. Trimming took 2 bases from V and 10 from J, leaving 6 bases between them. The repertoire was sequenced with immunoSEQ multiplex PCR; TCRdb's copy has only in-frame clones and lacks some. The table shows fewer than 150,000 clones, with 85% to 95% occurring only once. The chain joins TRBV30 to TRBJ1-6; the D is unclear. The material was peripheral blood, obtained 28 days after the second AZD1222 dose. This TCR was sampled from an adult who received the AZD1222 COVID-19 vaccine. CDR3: CAWSSPSPLHF. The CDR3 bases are TGTGCCTGGAGTTCTCCCTCACCCCTCCACTTT. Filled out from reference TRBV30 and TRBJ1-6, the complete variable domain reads SQTIHQWPATLVQPVGSPLSLECTVEGTSNPNLYWYRQAAGRGLQLLFYSVGIGQISSEVPQNLSASRPQDRQFILSSKKLLLSDSGFYLCAWSSPSPLHFGNGTRLTVT.